The TCR beta chain described here comes from a study of control samples from healthy donors and cancer patients. Profiling relied on immunoSEQ multiplex PCR, and the TCRdb table lists in-frame clones only, not all of them. The sample carries about 100,000 clones, roughly 87% recorded once. Per the germline V gene, CDR1 is MGHRA and CDR2 is YSYEKL. Trimming cost V 4 bases and J 6 bases, with 9 bases left between them. The CDR3 runs 13 residues. The rearrangement uses TRBV4-1 and TRBJ2-2, with D unresolved. This sequence originates from a woman aged 50 to 60 in good health. The specimen was blood. CDR3 region: CASSRTRAGELFF. CDR3 in DNA: TGCGCCAGCAGCCGGACCCGGGCCGGGGAGCTGTTTTTT.